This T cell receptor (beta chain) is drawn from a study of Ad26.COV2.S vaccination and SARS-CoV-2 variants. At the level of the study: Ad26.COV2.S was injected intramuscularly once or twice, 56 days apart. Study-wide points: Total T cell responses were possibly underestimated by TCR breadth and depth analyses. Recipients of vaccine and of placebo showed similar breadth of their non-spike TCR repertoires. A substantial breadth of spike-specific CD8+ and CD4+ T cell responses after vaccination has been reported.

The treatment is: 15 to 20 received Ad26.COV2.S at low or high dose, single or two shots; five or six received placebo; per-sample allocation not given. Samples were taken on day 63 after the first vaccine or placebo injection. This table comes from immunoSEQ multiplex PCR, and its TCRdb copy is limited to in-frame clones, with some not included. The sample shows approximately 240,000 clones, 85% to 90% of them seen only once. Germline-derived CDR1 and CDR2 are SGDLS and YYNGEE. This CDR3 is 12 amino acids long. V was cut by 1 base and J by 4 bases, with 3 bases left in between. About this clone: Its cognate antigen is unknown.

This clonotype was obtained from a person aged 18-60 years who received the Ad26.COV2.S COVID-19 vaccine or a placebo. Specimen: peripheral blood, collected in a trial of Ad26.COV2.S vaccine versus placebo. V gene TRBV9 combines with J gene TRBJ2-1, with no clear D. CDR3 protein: CASSVLYNEQFF. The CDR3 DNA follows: TGTGCCAGCAGCGTACTATACAATGAGCAGTTCTTC.